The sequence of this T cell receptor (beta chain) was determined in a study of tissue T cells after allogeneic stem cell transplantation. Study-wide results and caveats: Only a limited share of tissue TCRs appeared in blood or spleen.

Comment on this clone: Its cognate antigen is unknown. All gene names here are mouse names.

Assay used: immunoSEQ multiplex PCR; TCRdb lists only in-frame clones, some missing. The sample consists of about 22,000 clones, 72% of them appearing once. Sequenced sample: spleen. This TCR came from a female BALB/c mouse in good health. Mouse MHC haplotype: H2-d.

The CDR3 is CASSEDNYAEQFF. The sequenced part of the CDR3 DNA is TGTGCCAGCAGTGAAGACAACTATGCTGAGCAGTTC. The chain carries TRBV13-3 and TRBJ2-1, with D uncertain. Sequencing ends 1 residue short of the CDR3 end; the germline J gene provides the rest. This CDR3 comprises 13 residues. Germline CDR1 and CDR2: NNHDY and SYVADS. V was cut by 2 bases and J by 1 base, with 4 bases left in between.